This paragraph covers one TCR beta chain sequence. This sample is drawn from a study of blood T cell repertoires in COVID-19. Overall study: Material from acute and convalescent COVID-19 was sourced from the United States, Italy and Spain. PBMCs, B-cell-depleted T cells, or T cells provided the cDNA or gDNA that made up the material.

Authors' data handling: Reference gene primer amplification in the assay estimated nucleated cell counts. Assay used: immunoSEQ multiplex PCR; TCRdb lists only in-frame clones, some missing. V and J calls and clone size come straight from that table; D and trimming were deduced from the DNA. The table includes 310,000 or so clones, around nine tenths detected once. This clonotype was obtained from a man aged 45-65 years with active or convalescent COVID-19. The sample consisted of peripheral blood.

CDR3 in DNA: TGTGCCAGCAGTTTTCGTCCCGGGACGAACACCGGGGAGCTGTTTTTT. It codes for CASSFRPGTNTGELFF. The V call is TRBV28, the J call TRBJ2-2, with D possibly matching TRBD2 (5 bases). Germline CDR1 is MDHEN and CDR2 is SYDVKM. CDR3 length equals 16 residues. V shed 3 bases and J shed 0 bases, with 11 bases lying between them.